The sequence of this T cell receptor beta chain was determined in a study of T cells in Graves' hyperthyroidism and ophthalmopathy. Overall study context: Blood from the periphery was taken at initial diagnosis, before any treatment. Findings of the study overall: Ophthalmopathy, which appeared later, was predicted by the model a median 6.5 months before onset.

Only a few counts were recorded for this clonotype. Its matching antigen is unknown. Trimming shortened V by 4 bases and J by 4 bases, and 7 bases separated the two germline ends. Germline CDR1 and CDR2: GTSNPN and SVGIG (reference sequence). The CDR3 consists of 11 residues. Disease lasting under 3 months, a NOSPECS grade of at least 4, and a Clinical Activity Score of at least 3 were features of the ophthalmopathy patients. Diagnostic decisions used clinical symptoms, serum thyroxine and TRAb, thyroid ultrasound and orbital computed tomography. Amplification targeted TCR beta CDR3 regions from RNA transcripts. The HTBI primer set was used in a first-round RT-PCR of the TCR CDR3. TCRdb redid the calling of the multiplex PCR reads with MiXCR, one entry per CDR3 protein. The sample records fewer than 750,000 distinct CDR3 sequences, about 14% being singletons.

Input material: blood. This TCR was recovered from a woman in her forties or fifties with Graves' ophthalmopathy. The genes are TRBV30 and TRBJ2-5; D remains ambiguous. Written as DNA, the CDR3 is TGTGCCTGGACCAGCAGAGAGACCCAGTACTTC. This gives the protein CAWTSRETQYF.